This entry lists 31 T cell receptor beta chains sequenced from one sample in a study of metastatic and nonmetastatic thyroid tumors. Through MiXCR, TCRdb re-clonotyped the PCR reads. Of 45,000 or so clones listed, about 4.2% are singletons. Thyroid surgery took place with no prior treatment in any patient. The sequenced material came from blood. Receptors were obtained from a female donor with papillary thyroid cancer or a benign thyroid nodule (not recorded which). Some clones in this sample may be carry-over from other donors' samples.

In its sample, this clone was seen once. The rearrangement joins TRBV30 to TRBJ1-3; D is ambiguous. The ends were cut back, 1 base at V and 4 bases at J, with 17 bases in the middle. The CDR3 extends over 16 amino acids. Germline V gene data show CDR1 as GTSNPN and CDR2 as SVGIG (reference sequence). The CDR3 spells CAWSAPGTVLGNTIYF. The CDR3 region has the DNA TGTGCCTGGAGTGCGCCCGGTACAGTGTTGGGAAACACCATATATTTT. Looking up the rest from reference TRBV30 and TRBJ1-3 gives the full variable domain: SQTIHQWPATLVQPVGSPLSLECTVEGTSNPNLYWYRQAAGRGLQLLFYSVGIGQISSEVPQNLSASRPQDRQFILSSKKLLLSDSGFYLCAWSAPGTVLGNTIYFGEGSWLTVV.

This clone was seen repeatedly, ten times or more. The chain carries TRBV20-1 and TRBJ2-1; 14 bases are shared with TRBD2. Losses at the gene ends were 6 bases for V and 7 bases for J; bases not matched to a gene: 8. CDR1 is DFQATT, CDR2 SNEGSKA, per germline (reference sequence). The CDR3 totals 15 residues. CDR3 bases: TGCAGTGCCCCTCGACTAGCGGGAGGGCCAAATGAGCAGTTCTTC. Its protein product is CSAPRLAGGPNEQFF.

A remark on this clone: Its ends do not fully match the called genes, so a read error is possible. V is TRBV19 and J is TRBJ2-2, with 11 nucleotides matching TRBD2. The V gene's germline CDR1 is LNHDA and CDR2 SQIVND (reference sequence). CDR3 length: 16 residues. The CDR3 DNA reads TGTGCGAGTAGTACGGGACTAGCGGAAAACACCGGGGGGCTGTTTTTT. Translation: CASSTGLAENTGGLFF.

This clone was found many times. A much larger clone differs by one base, so this may be a read error. Because the CDR3 is missing its conserved closing phenylalanine or tryptophan, this is likely a read error. The chain uses TRBV13 and TRBJ1-2, with D perhaps TRBD1 (6 bases). The CDR3 loop spans 16 amino acids. In germline, CDR1 is PRHDT, CDR2 FYEKMQ (reference sequence). Trimming shortened V by 4 bases and J by 5 bases, and 20 bases separated the two germline ends. CDR3 sequence: CASSSKGTGREYGYTS. In DNA form, the CDR3 reads TGTGCCAGCAGCTCCAAGGGCACAGGGCGGGAGTATGGCTACACCTCC.

This clone occurred many times. The chain has TRBV11-2 and TRBJ2-1; 8 positions match TRBD2. The CDR3 consists of 15 residues. Germline CDR1 SGHAT, CDR2 FQNNGV. Unmatched junction bases numbered 11, after V lost 4 bases and J lost 9 bases. CDR3 in amino acids: CASSSTAGVGGEQFF. The CDR3 coding sequence is TGTGCCAGCAGCTCCACAGCGGGAGTTGGTGGTGAGCAGTTCTTC.

This clone was recorded at least ten times. The rearrangement uses TRBV7-2 and TRBJ1-2; D is ambiguous. V lost 3 bases and J lost 4, with 12 bases in between. The CDR3 has 14 amino acids. CDR1 and CDR2 from the germline V gene are SGHTA and FQGNSA. CDR3 region: CASSLMREAYGYTF. The CDR3 nucleotides are TGTGCCAGCAGCTTGATGAGAGAAGCCTATGGCTACACCTTC.

This clone was picked up many times. This rearrangement joins TRBV15 to TRBJ1-5; no reliable D call. Germline-derived CDR1 and CDR2 are LNHNV and YYDKDF (reference sequence). Trimming stripped 0 bases from V and 9 bases from J, with 9 bases between. The CDR3 is made up of 13 amino acids. The CDR3 bases are TGTGCCACCAGCAGAGATCTGGTTGGGCCCCAGCATTTT. This translates into CATSRDLVGPQHF.

Details on this clone: Germline and junction disagree at one end, which may indicate a read error. The V and J genes are TRBV5-1 and TRBJ1-1; TRBD1 matches at 7 bases. Germline V gene lookup returns CDR1 SGHRS and CDR2 YFSETQ. CDR3 length: 15 residues. The DNA for the CDR3 is TGCGCAAGCAGGAGAACGACAGGGTCGTACACTGAAGCTTTCTTT. Translated, it gives CASRRTTGSYTEAFF.

This clone was seen more than once but under ten times. The chain combines TRBV6-1 with TRBJ2-3; possible D gene TRBD2, 5 bases. There are 14 residues in the CDR3. V was shortened by 9 bases and J by 6 bases, with 19 bases between the two germline ends. CDR1 and CDR2 from the germline V gene are MNHNS and SASEGT. Here the CDR3 DNA reads TGTGCCAGTAGACGAGAGGGAGTCGTTGATACGCAGTATTTT. This codes for CASRREGVVDTQYF.

This chain connects TRBV20-1 to TRBJ1-1; 9 bases align to TRBD1. The length of the CDR3 is 13 residues. V shed 5 bases, J shed 1 base, and the junction held 2 bases outside the gene matches. Per the germline V gene, CDR1 is DFQATT and CDR2 is SNEGSKA (reference sequence). This CDR3 is CSAPGQGNTEAFF. As DNA, the CDR3 is TGCAGTGCTCCGGGACAGGGGAACACTGAAGCTTTCTTT.

As regards this clone: This may come from a read error, since a much larger clone is one base off. Other DNA sequences in this specimen translate into the identical CDR3. The V and J genes are TRBV18 and TRBJ1-6; no firm D call. Germline CDR1 KGHSH, CDR2 LQKENI. This CDR3 spans 15 amino acids. The CDR3 sequence is CASSPGTASNSPLHF. The CDR3 nucleotides are TGTGCCAGCTCACCCGGTACGGCCTCTAATTCACCACTCCACTTT.

Regarding this clone: One base away lies a much larger clone, so this may be a sequencing read error. Given the absence of the conserved phenylalanine or tryptophan at the CDR3 end, a read error is likely. Because the CDR3's place on the DNA is in doubt, the DNA is left out and the CDR3 is given as listed by TCRdb. V and J are TRBV29-1 and TRBJ1-2. Both ends counted, the CDR3 spans 13 residues. Per germline, CDR1 SQVTM and CDR2 ANQGSEA. CDR3 amino acids: CSVELEGNYGYTL.

In its sample, this clone was seen many times. V and J are TRBV12-3 or TRBV12-4 and TRBJ2-1, with 11 nucleotides matching TRBD2. V lost 3 bases, J lost 7 bases, and 8 bases stayed unmatched. This CDR3 has 16 amino acids. Here the CDR3 reads CASSFLAGGEENEQFF. The CDR3 bases are TGTGCCAGCAGTTTTTTAGCGGGAGGGGAGGAGAATGAGCAGTTCTTC.

This clone turned up a few times. This could be a read error, since a much larger clone is one nucleotide away. In DNA form, the CDR3 reads TGCAGTGCTATAATTGGACAGGCGCAAGAGACCCAGTACTTT. Amino acids: CSAIIGQAQETQYF. V and J are TRBV20-1 and TRBJ2-5, with TRBD1 matching 7 bases. The CDR3 extends over 14 amino acids. The germline CDR1 and CDR2 sequences are DFQATT and SNEGSKA (reference sequence).

This clone appeared many times. The V call is TRBV15, the J call TRBJ2-3; D possibly uses TRBD1 or TRBD2 (7 bases each). Germline V CDR1 and CDR2: LNHNV, YYDKDF (reference sequence). The CDR3 extends over 18 amino acids. Deletions cut 0 bases from V and 0 bases from J, with 16 bases between. CDR3 DNA sequence: TGTGCCACCAGCAGAGATCCCACCAGGGGGGGGAGCACAGATACGCAGTATTTT. This translates into CATSRDPTRGGSTDTQYF.

This clone was detected a few times. In DNA, the CDR3 is TGTGCCAGCGCCGGGTCTACGGGGCAAGAGACCCAGTACTTC. Translating it yields CASAGSTGQETQYF. This chain links TRBV2 with TRBJ2-5, with a tentative D call TRBD2 (5 bases). Per germline, CDR1 SNHLY and CDR2 FYNNEI. The CDR3 runs to 14 residues. Between the trimmed V and J ends, which lost 8 bases and 2 bases, there was a span of 15 bases. The full variable domain, with the rest looked up from reference TRBV2 and TRBJ2-5, is EPEVTQTPSHQVTQMGQEVILRCVPISNHLYFYWYRQILGQKVEFLVSFYNNEISEKSEIFDDQFSVERPDGSNFTLKIRSTKLEDSAMYFCASAGSTGQETQYFGPGTRLLVL.

This clone was recorded at least ten times. This chain uses TRBV3-1 with TRBJ1-2; D gene unclear. The CDR3 length is 11 residues. Trimming cost V 1 base and J 8 bases, with 5 bases left between them. Germline V gene data show CDR1 as LGHDT and CDR2 as YNNKEL (reference sequence). CDR3 sequence (DNA): TGTGCCAGCAGCCAAGGACTAGGCTACACCTTC. Amino acid sequence: CASSQGLGYTF.

This clone is termed large (0.1 to 1%). The genes are TRBV12-3 or TRBV12-4 and TRBJ2-7, with 8 bases aligning to TRBD1. This CDR3 contains 15 residues. V lost 0 bases to trimming and J lost 6 bases; unmatched junction nucleotides: 7. This chain's CDR3 is CASSLARTGLSEQYF. Written as DNA, the CDR3 is TGTGCCAGCAGTTTAGCTAGGACAGGGTTGAGCGAGCAGTACTTC.

There are many counts of this clone. The chain joins TRBV4-1 to TRBJ1-1; D is unresolved. Between the trimmed V and J ends, which lost 2 bases and 1 base, there was a span of 14 bases. Germline CDR1 and CDR2: MGHRA and YSYEKL. The CDR3 contains 16 residues. The CDR3 loop reads CASSQPRWDSNTEAFF. In DNA form, the CDR3 reads TGCGCCAGCAGCCAACCGAGGTGGGATTCGAACACTGAAGCTTTCTTT.

This clone was seen a handful of times. This may arise from a read error, as a much more abundant clone is one base away. The gene calls are TRBV15 and TRBJ1-1; D not resolved. The V and J ends lost 2 bases and 1 base respectively, with 14 bases between them. Per germline, CDR1 LNHNV and CDR2 YYDKDF (reference sequence). The CDR3 covers 16 residues. The CDR3 spells CATSRYLAASNTEAFF. In DNA, the CDR3 is TGTGCCACCAGCAGATATCTCGCGGCTTCGAACACTGAAGCTTTCTTT.

This clone was picked up a small number of times. Compared with germline, one end of the junction differs, possibly owing to a read error. J is TRBJ2-3 and V is TRBV11-1; no firm D call. This CDR3 comprises 15 residues. Germline assignment: CDR1 SGHAT and CDR2 FQDESV (reference sequence). CDR3 nucleotides: TGTGCCAGCAGCTTAGAGACAAGGGTTCTTGATACTCAGTATTTT. Protein: CASSLETRVLDTQYF. Looking up the rest from reference TRBV11-1 and TRBJ2-3 gives the full variable domain: EAEVAQSPRYKITEKSQAVAFWCDPISGHATLYWYRQILGQGPELLVQFQDESVVDDSQLPKDRFSAERLKGVDSTLKIQPAELGDSAMYLCASSLETRVLDTQYFGPGTRLTVL.

This clone was detected ten times or more. The gene calls are TRBV30 and TRBJ1-5; D gene uncertain. Trimming shortened V by 0 bases and J by 5 bases, and 8 bases separated the two germline ends. The germline gives CDR1 GTSNPN, CDR2 SVGIG (reference sequence). This CDR3 contains 13 residues. The CDR3 loop reads CAWSVFGYQPQHF. In DNA, the CDR3 is TGTGCCTGGAGTGTATTCGGGTATCAGCCCCAGCATTTT.

To note about this clone: A clone one base away is much larger, so this may be a read error. The chain uses TRBV12-3 or TRBV12-4 and TRBJ2-1; D remains ambiguous. Gene TRBJ2-5 matches the end of the DNA better, so the J call may be wrong. This CDR3 is 15 amino acids long. CDR3 loop: CASSLCQASQETQYF. Here the CDR3 DNA reads TGTGCCAGCAGTTTATGTCAGGCCTCCCAAGAGACCCAGTACTTC.

This clone turned up a few times. This may be a read error: a much more frequent sequence differs by one nucleotide. J is TRBJ2-2 and V is TRBV14; D remains unclear. The CDR3 is 12 amino acids. Germline values: CDR1 SGHDN, CDR2 FVKESK. Trimming removed 1 base from V and 5 bases from J, with 2 bases in between. CDR3 DNA sequence: TGTGCCAGCAGCCAAGGAACCGGGGAGCTGTTTTTT. Translated, it gives CASSQGTGELFF.

The sample holds many counts of this clone. The V and J genes are TRBV10-2 and TRBJ2-3; 7 bases fit TRBD2. CDR1 is WSHSY, CDR2 SAAADI, per germline. After removal of 8 bases from V and 5 bases from J, the junction contained 10 bases not matched to a gene. The CDR3 runs 14 residues. The CDR3 sequence is CASGTTQREDTQYF. The CDR3 coding sequence is TGCGCCAGCGGGACCACACAGCGGGAAGATACGCAGTATTTT.

This clone was seen only a few times. This chain connects TRBV13 to TRBJ2-7; the D gene is possibly TRBD2 (6 bases). The CDR3 sequence is 15 residues long. Germline loops: CDR1 PRHDT, CDR2 FYEKMQ (reference sequence). The germline V and J ends were trimmed by 4 bases and 5 bases, with 18 bases remaining between them. The CDR3 here is CASSSSPEGSHEQYF. The DNA for the CDR3 is TGTGCCAGCAGCTCCTCTCCGGAGGGTTCCCACGAGCAGTACTTC.

The CDR3 protein is CASSPDRGQLGYTF. As DNA, the CDR3 is TGTGCCAGCAGCCCCGACAGGGGGCAGCTTGGCTACACCTTC. The V and J genes are TRBV2 and TRBJ1-2, with 10 bases aligning to TRBD1. The CDR3 sequence is 14 residues long. CDR1 is SNHLY, CDR2 FYNNEI, per germline. J lost 7 bases, V lost 6 bases, and 8 bases had no gene match.

There are a few counts of this clone. The chain links TRBV12-3 or TRBV12-4 to TRBJ2-2; no reliable D call. V lost 11 bases to trimming and J lost 5 bases, with 15 bases between them. The length of the CDR3 is 13 residues. The CDR3 sequence: CAWARSRTGELFF. CDR3 in DNA: TGTGCCTGGGCGCGGTCGAGGACCGGGGAGCTGTTTTTT.

This clone was recorded many times. The gene calls are TRBV20-1 and TRBJ1-1, with 8 bases aligning to TRBD1. Germline V lookup: CDR1 DFQATT, CDR2 SNEGSKA (reference sequence). Trimming cost V 3 bases and J 0 bases; bases outside gene matches: 3. CDR3 length: 14 amino acids. The CDR3 spells CSARTGDVNTEAFF. The CDR3 nucleotides read TGCAGTGCTAGGACAGGGGATGTGAACACTGAAGCTTTCTTT.

Only a few counts were recorded for this clone. The junction departs from the called germline gene at one end, perhaps through a read error. This sample includes further DNA sequences coding for the same CDR3. This chain joins TRBV30 and TRBJ2-2, with 9 bases matching TRBD2. The germline CDR1 and CDR2 sequences are GTSNPN and SVGIG (reference sequence). There are 15 residues in the CDR3. The CDR3 coding sequence is TGTGCCTGGAGTGGGGTTAGCGGGAGTGTCGGGGAGTTGTTTTTT. This gives the protein CAWSGVSGSVGELFF.

In this sample, this clone turned up many times. The rearrangement links TRBV6-1 to TRBJ2-2, with no clear D. CDR1 MNHNS and CDR2 SASEGT come from the germline V gene. Trimming took off 6 bases at V and 0 bases at J, with 5 bases between the two ends. The CDR3 runs to 13 residues. The CDR3 loop reads CASRDANTGELFF. CDR3 DNA: TGTGCCAGCAGAGACGCGAACACCGGGGAGCTGTTTTTT.